The 23 T cell receptor beta chains reported below all come from one sample, sequenced in a study of early stage breast cancer tumors. This table comes from immunoSEQ multiplex PCR, and its TCRdb copy is limited to in-frame clones, with some not included. The sample shows around 30,000 clones, around 70% of them seen only once. Sequencing used blood. These receptors originate from a person aged 45 to 59 with breast cancer.

This rearrangement joins TRBV6-1 to TRBJ1-5, with D possibly matching TRBD1 (5 bases). Germline V gene data show CDR1 as MNHNS and CDR2 as SASEGT. V was clipped by 10 bases and J by 8 bases, with 24 bases between them. The CDR3 totals 15 residues. The CDR3 coding sequence is TGTGCCACCCTTTCGGTAGGGTGGACATACGAGCCCCAGCATTTT. This codes for CATLSVGWTYEPQHF.

This clone was observed a handful of times. V is TRBV7-2 and J is TRBJ2-7; D is ambiguous. The CDR3 has 14 amino acids. The V gene lost 5 bases and the J gene lost 3 bases, with 14 bases spanning the gap. Germline V CDR1 and CDR2: SGHTA, FQGNSA. In DNA, the CDR3 is TGTGCCAGCAGCCAACGGACCTGGGACTACGAGCAGTACTTC. It specifies CASSQRTWDYEQYF.

J is TRBJ1-5 and V is TRBV6-5; no firm D call. V lost 5 bases and J 6 bases, leaving 14 bases between the germline ends. Germline CDR1 reads MNHEY; CDR2 reads SVGAGI. The CDR3 is 14 amino acids. CDR3: CASSRADRGQPQHF. The DNA of the CDR3 is TGTGCCAGCAGTCGAGCAGACCGCGGTCAGCCCCAGCATTTT.

This chain uses TRBV7-8 with TRBJ2-7, with 12 bases matching TRBD2. CDR1 is SGHVS, CDR2 FQNEAQ, per germline. This CDR3 is 15 amino acids long. Unmatched junction bases numbered 8, after V lost 5 bases and J lost 6 bases. Here the CDR3 reads CASSPRLAGEVEQYF. CDR3 coding DNA: TGTGCCAGCAGCCCTCGACTAGCGGGAGAGGTCGAGCAGTACTTC.

The V gene is TRBV15, the J gene TRBJ2-1; 7 bases match TRBD1. V shed 0 bases and J 8 bases; nucleotides not matched to a gene: 7. Germline loops: CDR1 LNHNV, CDR2 YYDKDF (reference sequence). The length of the CDR3 is 15 residues. The CDR3 DNA reads TGTGCCACCAGCAGAGATTGGAGGACAGGCGATGAGCAGTTCTTC. Amino acids: CATSRDWRTGDEQFF.

This clone has only a few counts. V gene TRBV6-5 combines with J gene TRBJ1-1; D gene unclear. Germline lookup yields CDR1 MNHEY and CDR2 SVGAGI. The CDR3 is made up of 13 amino acids. Between the trimmed V and J ends, which lost 2 bases and 1 base, there was a span of 5 bases. Here the CDR3 DNA reads TGTGCCAGCAGTTACGCTAGGAACACTGAAGCTTTCTTT. It translates to CASSYARNTEAFF.

The V call is TRBV12-5, the J call TRBJ2-1; 9 nucleotides agree with TRBD1. Germline V gene sequence: CDR1 LGHNT, CDR2 FRNRAP. Trimming removed 6 bases from V and 6 bases from J; junction bases left unmatched: 6. This CDR3 is 14 amino acids long. In DNA, the CDR3 is TGTGCTAGTGGGGGGGGACAGGGATCCAATGAGCAGTTCTTC. Translated: CASGGGQGSNEQFF.

V and J are TRBV5-1 and TRBJ2-5; D remains ambiguous. V lost 0 bases and J 1 base, leaving 7 bases between the germline ends. The CDR3 length is 14 residues. Germline V CDR1 and CDR2: SGHRS, YFSETQ. DNA of the CDR3: TGCGCCAGCAGCTTGGAACTATCCCAAGAGACCCAGTACTTC. Translation: CASSLELSQETQYF.

By sample fraction, this clone is hyperexpanded. The CDR3 sequence: CASSSGGNLYEQYF. DNA of the CDR3: TGTGCCAGCAGCTCCGGGGGCAACCTATACGAGCAGTACTTC. This chain connects TRBV6-5 to TRBJ2-7; D might be TRBD1 or TRBD2, each matching 6 bases. Trimming removed 6 bases from V and 4 bases from J, with 16 bases in between. Germline CDR1 MNHEY, CDR2 SVGAGI. The CDR3 has 14 amino acids.

The chain couples TRBV30 to TRBJ1-1, with D hard to call. V lost 0 bases to trimming and J lost 8 bases, with 7 bases between them. Germline V gene lookup returns CDR1 GTSNPN and CDR2 SVGIG (reference sequence). This CDR3 has 11 amino acids. CDR3 nucleotide sequence: TGTGCCTGGAGTGTACTGGGAGAAGCTTTCTTT. Translating gives CAWSVLGEAFF.

This chain connects TRBV20-1 to TRBJ1-2, with D tentatively TRBD1 (5 bases). V was clipped by 7 bases and J by 3 bases, with 9 bases between them. CDR1 and CDR2 (germline): DFQATT, SNEGSKA (reference sequence). The CDR3 length is 11 residues. The CDR3 coding sequence is TGCAGTGGGACACCCGACTATGGCTACACCTTC. It translates to CSGTPDYGYTF.

V and J are TRBV2 and TRBJ1-5, with D possibly TRBD1 on 5 matching bases. The germline gives CDR1 SNHLY, CDR2 FYNNEI. This CDR3 has 15 residues. Trimming stripped 6 bases from V and 0 bases from J, with 12 bases between. This CDR3 is CASRGGDHSNQPQHF. In nucleotides, the CDR3 is TGTGCCAGCAGGGGAGGGGACCATAGCAATCAGCCCCAGCATTTT.

This clone turned up a few times. The chain joins TRBV7-8 to TRBJ2-5; 7 positions match TRBD2. The V gene end was trimmed by 5 bases and the J gene end by 2 bases; junction bases not matched to a gene: 14. This CDR3 region has 17 residues. Germline V lookup: CDR1 SGHVS, CDR2 FQNEAQ. CDR3 amino acids: CASSPTLAGWGQETQYF. The CDR3 DNA sequence: TGTGCCAGCAGCCCTACCTTAGCGGGTTGGGGGCAAGAGACCCAGTACTTC.

The CDR3 bases are TGTGCCAGCAGGTTTTTTGGGGCGGATCCCCCCTTGGGAGATGGCTACACCTTC. It encodes CASRFFGADPPLGDGYTF. This chain links TRBV5-6 with TRBJ1-2; TRBD1 might be the D (5 bases). The CDR3 sequence is 18 residues long. Germline CDR1 SGHDT, CDR2 YYEEEE. Trimming removed 5 bases from V and 6 bases from J, with 29 bases in between.

This clone came up a few times. V and J are TRBV6-1 and TRBJ1-2, with TRBD1 identical over 9 bases. The ends lost 4 bases at V and 3 bases at J; junction bases unmatched: 6. This CDR3 has 15 residues. Germline V gene sequence: CDR1 MNHNS, CDR2 SASEGT. The CDR3 is CASSGGTGQDYGYTF. The CDR3, as DNA: TGTGCCAGCAGTGGGGGGACAGGGCAGGACTATGGCTACACCTTC.

V and J are TRBV7-2 and TRBJ1-3; TRBD1 might be the D (5 bases). From germline, CDR1 is SGHTA and CDR2 FQGNSA. This CDR3 contains 13 residues. V lost 5 bases to trimming and J lost 4 bases, with 9 bases between them. The CDR3 DNA reads TGTGCCAGCAGCCAGGGCCACGGAAACACCATATATTTT. This sequence encodes CASSQGHGNTIYF.

The J gene is TRBJ2-7, the V gene TRBV7-2; 10 nucleotides match TRBD2. V lost 1 base and J lost 3; bases outside the gene matches: 6. Germline lookup yields CDR1 SGHTA and CDR2 FQGNSA. The length of the CDR3 is 16 residues. CDR3 sequence: CASSLVPSGSIYEQYF. DNA for the CDR3: TGTGCCAGCAGCTTAGTTCCTAGCGGGAGTATCTACGAGCAGTACTTC. Supplemented by reference TRBV7-2 and TRBJ2-7, the full variable domain reads GAGVSQSPSNKVTEKGKDVELRCDPISGHTALYWYRQSLGQGLEFLIYFQGNSAPDKSGLPSDRFSAERTGGSVSTLTIQRTQQEDSAVYLCASSLVPSGSIYEQYFGPGTRLTVT.

This clone was detected only once. The chain joins TRBV7-3 to TRBJ2-7; no clear D gene. The V gene's germline CDR1 is SGHTA and CDR2 FQGTGA. The CDR3 contains 16 residues. V lost 2 bases and J 0 bases, leaving 14 bases between the germline ends. The CDR3, as DNA: TGTGCCAGCAGCTTATCTAAATGGGCCCTCTCCTACGAGCAGTACTTC. Translated: CASSLSKWALSYEQYF.

This clone was recorded once. V is TRBV7-3 and J is TRBJ2-2; 13 bases line up with TRBD2. V lost 5 bases, J lost 6 bases, and 6 bases stayed unmatched. Germline V CDR1 and CDR2: SGHTA, FQGTGA. This CDR3 is built from 16 residues. DNA of the CDR3: TGTGCCAGCAGCCTCCGGACTAGCGGGAGTCCCGGGGAGCTGTTTTTT. Amino acids: CASSLRTSGSPGELFF.

The genes are TRBV10-3 and TRBJ2-3, with a tentative D call TRBD2 (5 bases). CDR1 is ENHRY, CDR2 SYGVKD, per germline. This CDR3 region has 12 residues. The V end was cut by 9 bases, the J end by 4 bases, with 11 bases between. The CDR3 coding sequence is TGTGCCATGAAAGCGGATGCAGATACGCAGTATTTT. Translated, it gives CAMKADADTQYF.

This clone showed up just once. The rearrangement joins TRBV4-3 to TRBJ1-1; D is unclear. The germline CDR1 and CDR2 sequences are LGHNA and YSLEER. The CDR3 covers 16 residues. V was clipped by 1 base and J by 8 bases, with 20 bases between them. CDR3 region: CASSQGVGVQLKEAFF. CDR3 in DNA: TGCGCCAGCAGCCAAGGAGTTGGCGTACAATTAAAGGAAGCTTTCTTT.

To note about this clone: The same CDR3 also results from other DNA sequences found in this sample. The chain employs TRBV5-4 and TRBJ1-1; the D gene is possibly TRBD1 (5 bases). Germline V CDR1 and CDR2: SGHNT, YYREEE (reference sequence). The CDR3 length is 14 residues. V was clipped by 0 bases and J by 5 bases, with 11 bases between them. The CDR3 reads CASSLEQGGTEAFF. Written as DNA, the CDR3 is TGTGCCAGCAGCTTGGAGCAGGGAGGGACTGAAGCTTTCTTT. The full variable domain, completed using reference TRBV5-4 and TRBJ1-1, is ETGVTQSPTHLIKTRGQQVTLRCSSQSGHNTVSWYQQALGQGPQFIFQYYREEENGRGNFPPRFSGLQFPNYSSELNVNALELDDSALYLCASSLEQGGTEAFFGQGTRLTVV.

This clone was found a few times. The chain combines TRBV14 with TRBJ2-1, with D perhaps given as TRBD1 or TRBD2 (5 bases each). V lost 0 bases and J 15 bases, leaving 15 bases between the germline ends. From germline, CDR1 is SGHDN and CDR2 FVKESK. This CDR3 region has 13 residues. The CDR3 loop is CASSQDEGPGRFF. The CDR3 DNA sequence: TGTGCCAGCAGCCAAGATGAGGGGCCCGGTAGGTTCTTC.